These 23 T cell receptor beta chains came from one sample sequenced in a study of cytomegalovirus exposure and HLA in healthy donors. PCR involved 60 Vbeta and 13 Jbeta primers. Sequencing used immunoSEQ multiplex PCR; TCRdb keeps in-frame clones, though not all of them. There are some 200,000 clones in the sample, with roughly 1.2% held by the top ten. The sequenced material came from PBMCs. These TCRs come from a girl aged 2 to 10 in good health and CMV-seropositive.

This chain links TRBV2 with TRBJ1-4; 7 bases are shared with TRBD1. The CDR3 has 13 amino acids. CDR1 and CDR2 from the germline V gene are SNHLY and FYNNEI. V lost 8 bases and J lost 3; bases outside the gene matches: 3. The CDR3 is CASHGTANEKLFF. The CDR3 coding sequence is TGTGCCAGCCACGGGACAGCTAATGAAAAACTGTTTTTT.

The chain has TRBV29-1 and TRBJ2-5, with D possibly being TRBD2 (6 bases). V was trimmed by 4 bases and J by 1 base, leaving 10 bases between them. The CDR3 sequence is 13 residues long. The germline CDR1 and CDR2 sequences are SQVTM and ANQGSEA. CDR3 bases: TGCAGCGTTGGGGGGGATGTCCAAGAGACCCAGTACTTC. Its protein product is CSVGGDVQETQYF.

This sequence joins TRBV29-1 and TRBJ2-1; 10 bases map to TRBD2. The CDR3 runs to 19 residues. CDR1 is SQVTM and CDR2 is ANQGSEA in the germline V gene. J lost 7 bases, V lost 1 base, and 19 bases had no gene match. The CDR3 sequence is CSVEGSGLAVPLGPNEQFF. Here the CDR3 DNA reads TGCAGCGTTGAAGGTAGTGGACTAGCGGTCCCCCTGGGTCCAAATGAGCAGTTCTTC.

The J gene is TRBJ2-7, the V gene TRBV5-1, with 12 bases fitting TRBD1. The CDR3 loop spans 15 amino acids. Germline V gene data show CDR1 as SGHRS and CDR2 as YFSETQ. Unmatched junction bases numbered 11, after V lost 7 bases and J lost 6 bases. The CDR3 is CASSGWGQGAGEQYF. The CDR3 bases are TGCGCCAGCTCCGGGTGGGGACAGGGGGCGGGCGAGCAGTACTTC.

The chain is built from TRBV28 and TRBJ2-7, with a tentative D call TRBD2 (6 bases). The V and J ends lost 4 bases and 7 bases respectively, with 20 bases between them. The CDR3 is 15 residues long. CDR1 MDHEN and CDR2 SYDVKM come from the germline V gene. The CDR3, as DNA: TGTGCCAGCAGTTCCTCGGGGGACCCCCCTGGTGAGCAGTACTTC. It codes for CASSSSGDPPGEQYF.

The chain employs TRBV7-9 and TRBJ2-2, with D maybe TRBD1 (6 bases). The CDR3 consists of 12 residues. Germline loops: CDR1 SEHNR, CDR2 FQNEAQ (reference sequence). Deletions cut 5 bases from V and 9 bases from J, with 10 bases between. The chain's CDR3 is CASSIRDRELFF. Written as DNA, the CDR3 is TGTGCCAGCAGCATACGGGACAGGGAGCTGTTTTTT.

V usage is TRBV6-6 and J usage is TRBJ2-3; 7 nucleotides line up with TRBD1. The CDR3 covers 15 residues. CDR1 is MNHNY, CDR2 SVGAGI, per germline (reference sequence). Unmatched junction bases numbered 7, after V lost 5 bases and J lost 2 bases. Here the CDR3 DNA reads TGTGCCAGCAGTAAATGGACAGGACACACAGATACGCAGTATTTT. It codes for CASSKWTGHTDTQYF.

The chain combines TRBV7-8 with TRBJ2-7, with 9 bases matching TRBD1. CDR3 size: 15 residues. CDR1 is SGHVS and CDR2 is FQNEAQ in the germline V gene. The trim removed 2 bases at V and 4 bases at J, leaving 6 bases unmatched. CDR3 bases: TGTGCCAGCAGCTTATTGGGACAGGGCCCTTACGAGCAGTACTTC. Its protein is CASSLLGQGPYEQYF.

The chain carries TRBV10-2 and TRBJ2-7, with TRBD2 matching 8 bases. V was clipped by 3 bases and J by 2 bases; unmatched bases: 3. The CDR3 sequence is 14 residues long. Germline V gene sequence: CDR1 WSHSY, CDR2 SAAADI. CDR3 amino acids: CASSEYSGTYEQYF. CDR3 nucleotides: TGCGCCAGCAGTGAATATAGCGGGACCTACGAGCAGTACTTC.

For the CDR3, the DNA is TGTGCCAGTAGTCGGGCAGGGATGAATGAAAAACTGTTTTTT. The encoded protein is CASSRAGMNEKLFF. The gene calls are TRBV19 and TRBJ1-4; possible D gene TRBD1, 5 bases. V lost 5 bases to trimming and J lost 5 bases, with 12 bases between them. This CDR3 is built from 14 residues. The germline V gene has CDR1 LNHDA and CDR2 SQIVND (reference sequence).

The V call is TRBV29-1, the J call TRBJ1-2, with 7 bases matching TRBD1. J was trimmed by 13 bases and V by 0 bases; bases with no gene match: 11. Per germline, CDR1 SQVTM and CDR2 ANQGSEA. CDR3 length equals 13 residues. CDR3 sequence (DNA): TGCAGCGTTGAAGATCTGGAATACCAGGGGGTCACCTTC. It codes for CSVEDLEYQGVTF.

V and J are TRBV21-1 and TRBJ2-2; whether TRBD2, the table's D call, matches the DNA was not checked. TRBV21-1 corresponds to a pseudogene. This CDR3 is built from 16 residues. CDR3 nucleotides: TGTGCCAGCAGCACCGTCGGCGGAGAGAACACCGGGGAGCTGTTTTTT. It specifies CASSTVGGENTGELFF.

V and J are TRBV28 and TRBJ2-7; 11 nucleotides agree with TRBD1. Per the germline V gene, CDR1 is MDHEN and CDR2 is SYDVKM. The CDR3 is 16 amino acids. Losses at the gene ends were 5 bases for V and 1 base for J; bases not matched to a gene: 7. In nucleotides, the CDR3 is TGTGCCAGCAGTCTCCGGGACAGGGGGTTTTCCTACGAGCAGTACTTC. This sequence encodes CASSLRDRGFSYEQYF.

The V gene is TRBV5-6, the J gene TRBJ2-6, with D maybe TRBD1 (7 bases). The CDR3 sequence is 18 residues long. V lost 0 bases, J lost 0 bases, and 13 bases lay in between. CDR1 is SGHDT and CDR2 is YYEEEE in the germline V gene. The chain's CDR3 is CASSLGRDSNSGANVLTF. DNA for the CDR3: TGTGCCAGCAGCTTGGGGAGGGACAGCAACTCTGGGGCCAACGTCCTGACTTTC.

The genes are TRBV7-3 and TRBJ1-1, with D possibly TRBD1 on 6 matching bases. Germline CDR1 reads SGHTA; CDR2 reads FQGTGA. This CDR3 has 15 amino acids. The germline V and J ends were trimmed by 4 bases and 6 bases, with 18 bases remaining between them. The CDR3 loop reads CASSSQGGGAPEAFF. CDR3 sequence (DNA): TGTGCCAGCAGCTCACAGGGTGGGGGAGCACCTGAAGCTTTCTTT.

The V gene is TRBV7-2, the J gene TRBJ2-7; TRBD2 agrees at 14 bases. This CDR3 region has 19 residues. With V trimmed by 4 bases and J by 5 bases, 16 bases remained unmatched. Germline loops: CDR1 SGHTA, CDR2 FQGNSA. CDR3 in amino acids: CASSSPLSRLAGGPHEQYF. CDR3 in DNA: TGTGCCAGCAGCTCCCCGCTCTCCAGACTAGCGGGAGGGCCCCACGAGCAGTACTTC.

For the CDR3, the DNA is TGCAGCGCGGGTGGAACAGGGGCTGAAGCTTTCTTT. It translates to CSAGGTGAEAFF. The chain links TRBV29-1 to TRBJ1-1; 7 bases align to TRBD1. The V gene's germline CDR1 is SQVTM and CDR2 ANQGSEA. This CDR3 is 12 amino acids long. With 7 bases clipped from V and 6 bases from J, the junction kept 8 bases outside the gene matches. Drawing the rest from reference TRBV29-1 and TRBJ1-1, the complete variable domain is SAVISQKPSRDICQRGTSLTIQCQVDSQVTMMFWYRQQPGQSLTLIATANQGSEATYESGFVIDKFPISRPNLTFSTLTVSNMSPEDSSIYLCSAGGTGAEAFFGQGTRLTVV.

The rearrangement links TRBV20-1 to TRBJ1-1, with D uncertain. V was clipped by 6 bases and J by 10 bases, with 15 bases between them. The CDR3 covers 11 residues. Germline lookup yields CDR1 DFQATT and CDR2 SNEGSKA (reference sequence). This CDR3 reads CSAEMRVGAFF. The CDR3 region has the DNA TGCAGTGCAGAGATGAGGGTTGGAGCTTTCTTT.

The chain couples TRBV29-1 to TRBJ2-7, with TRBD1 matching 8 bases. CDR3 size: 13 residues. Germline CDR1 reads SQVTM; CDR2 reads ANQGSEA. Losses at the gene ends were 4 bases for V and 2 bases for J; bases not matched to a gene: 4. The CDR3 DNA is TGCAGCGTTGGGAGGGACAGGACCTACGAGCAGTACTTC. Translating it yields CSVGRDRTYEQYF.

The chain combines TRBV5-8 with TRBJ2-3, with TRBD2 matching 7 bases. With V trimmed by 0 bases and J by 2 bases, 3 bases remained unmatched. The germline gives CDR1 SGHTS, CDR2 YDEGEE. This CDR3 is 15 amino acids long. The CDR3 sequence is CASSLGLADTDTQYF. DNA of the CDR3: TGTGCCAGCAGCTTGGGGCTAGCGGACACAGATACGCAGTATTTT.

The CDR3, as DNA: TGTGCCAGCAGTTTAGAGGTGGGGGACAGCAAGCCCGAAGCTTTCTTT. Amino acids: CASSLEVGDSKPEAFF. The chain uses TRBV28 and TRBJ1-1, with TRBD1 matching 7 bases. The CDR3 is made up of 16 amino acids. Germline CDR1 is MDHEN and CDR2 is SYDVKM. J was trimmed by 8 bases and V by 2 bases; bases with no gene match: 14.

Here the CDR3 reads CASSGSGVKTQYF. CDR3 sequence (DNA): TGTGCCAGCAGCGGGTCGGGAGTGAAGACCCAGTACTTC. The chain recombines TRBV11-2 with TRBJ2-5; D may be TRBD2 (6 bases). The CDR3 is made up of 13 amino acids. Per germline, CDR1 SGHAT and CDR2 FQNNGV. Trimming removed 5 bases from V and 6 bases from J, with 13 bases in between.

This sequence joins TRBV4-1 and TRBJ2-7, with 10 positions matching TRBD2. J was trimmed by 2 bases and V by 3 bases; bases with no gene match: 4. Germline CDR1 is MGHRA and CDR2 is YSYEKL. CDR3 length: 15 amino acids. In nucleotides, the CDR3 is TGCGCCAGCAGCCAGACTAGCGGGCCGACCTACGAGCAGTACTTC. This codes for CASSQTSGPTYEQYF.